Sequencing of this T cell receptor (beta chain) was carried out in a study of T cells after yellow fever vaccination. Whole-study context: SMART-Seq v4 Ultra Low Input handled preparation of low-cell-number fractions.

This clonotype was recorded many times. Its specificity is unknown. Per germline, CDR1 MNHEY and CDR2 SVGEGT. CDR3 length equals 13 residues. V lost 3 bases and J lost 2, with 8 bases in between. Findings of the study overall: Reappearance after the booster was observed for most primary-vaccination clones (96% CD4, around 90% CD8).

TCRdb recomputed calls from the 5' RACE reads with MiXCR, one row per CDR3 protein. Here the sample spans 300,000 to 350,000 distinct CDR3 sequences, 3.5% to 4.5% being singletons. V and J are TRBV6-2 or TRBV6-3 and TRBJ2-7; D is unresolved. This receptor was identified in a man between 18 and 35 years old who received the YFV17D yellow fever vaccine. Sequencing was performed on PBMCs, taken 15 days after the yellow fever booster vaccination. Written as DNA, the CDR3 is TGTGCCAGCAGTTATTCCGCCCCCTACGAGCAGTACGTC. It encodes CASSYSAPYEQYV.